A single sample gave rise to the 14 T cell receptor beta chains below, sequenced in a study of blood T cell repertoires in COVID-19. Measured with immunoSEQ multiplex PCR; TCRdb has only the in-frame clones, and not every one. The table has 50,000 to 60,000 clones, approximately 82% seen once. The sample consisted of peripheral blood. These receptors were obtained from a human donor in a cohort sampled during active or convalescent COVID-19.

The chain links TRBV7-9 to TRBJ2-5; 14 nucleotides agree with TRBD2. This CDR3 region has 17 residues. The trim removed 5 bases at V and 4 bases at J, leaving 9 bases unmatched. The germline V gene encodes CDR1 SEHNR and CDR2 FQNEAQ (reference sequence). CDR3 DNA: TGTGCCAGCAGCCCGCGACTAGCGGGGGGGCGGCGAGAGACCCAGTACTTC. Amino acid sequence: CASSPRLAGGRRETQYF.

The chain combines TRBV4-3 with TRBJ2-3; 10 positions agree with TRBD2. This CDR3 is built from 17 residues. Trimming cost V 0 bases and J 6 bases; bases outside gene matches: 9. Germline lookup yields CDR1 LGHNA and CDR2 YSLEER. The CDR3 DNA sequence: TGCGCCAGCAGCCAAGATAGCCCGACTAGCGGGTCGGATACGCAGTATTTT. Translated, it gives CASSQDSPTSGSDTQYF.

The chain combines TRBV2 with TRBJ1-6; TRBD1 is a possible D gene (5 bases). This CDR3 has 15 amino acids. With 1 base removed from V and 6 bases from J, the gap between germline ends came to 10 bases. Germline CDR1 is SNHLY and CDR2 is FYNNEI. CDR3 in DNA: TGTGCCAGCAGTGAAGGCAGGGCCGGTAATTCACCCCTCCACTTT. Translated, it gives CASSEGRAGNSPLHF.

Here the CDR3 DNA reads TGTGCCAGCAGCTTAGACATGACAGGGTCGGCACCCCTCCACTTT. Its translation is CASSLDMTGSAPLHF. The J gene is TRBJ1-6, the V gene TRBV11-2; 7 nucleotides align to TRBD1. The germline CDR1 and CDR2 sequences are SGHAT and FQNNGV. The CDR3 has 15 residues. Germline trimming cut 0 bases from V and 11 bases from J; bases unmatched to any gene: 7.

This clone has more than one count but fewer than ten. DNA for the CDR3: TGTGCCAGCAGTTACTCGAGGTCAGATACGCAGTATTTT. Translation gives CASSYSRSDTQYF. The rearrangement uses TRBV6-6 and TRBJ2-3; the D is unclear. V was cut by 0 bases and J by 4 bases, with 5 bases left in between. Looked up from germline, CDR1 is MNHNY and CDR2 is SVGAGI (reference sequence). The CDR3 is 13 amino acids.

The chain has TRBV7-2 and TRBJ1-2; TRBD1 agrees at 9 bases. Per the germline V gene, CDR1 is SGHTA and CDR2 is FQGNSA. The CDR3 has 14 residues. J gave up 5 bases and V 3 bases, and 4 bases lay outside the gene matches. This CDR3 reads CASSLAGQGYGYTF. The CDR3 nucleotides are TGTGCCAGCAGCTTGGCGGGACAGGGATATGGCTACACCTTC.

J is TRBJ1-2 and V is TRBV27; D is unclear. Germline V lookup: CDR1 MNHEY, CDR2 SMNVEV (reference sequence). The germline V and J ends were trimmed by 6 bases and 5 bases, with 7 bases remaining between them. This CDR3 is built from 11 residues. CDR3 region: CASSESYGYTF. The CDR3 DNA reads TGTGCCAGCAGCGAGAGTTATGGCTACACCTTC.

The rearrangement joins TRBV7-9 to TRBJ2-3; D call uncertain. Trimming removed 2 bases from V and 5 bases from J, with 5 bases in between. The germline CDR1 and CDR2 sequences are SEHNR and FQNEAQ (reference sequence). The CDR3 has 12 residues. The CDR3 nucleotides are TGTGCCAGCAGCTTATTCGGAGATACGCAGTATTTT. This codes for CASSLFGDTQYF.

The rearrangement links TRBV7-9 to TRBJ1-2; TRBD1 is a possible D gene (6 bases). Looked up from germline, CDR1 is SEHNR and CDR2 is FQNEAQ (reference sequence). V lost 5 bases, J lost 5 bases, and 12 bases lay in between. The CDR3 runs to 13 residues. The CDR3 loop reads CASSRDIPYGYTF. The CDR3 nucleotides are TGTGCCAGCAGCCGGGACATTCCTTATGGCTACACCTTC. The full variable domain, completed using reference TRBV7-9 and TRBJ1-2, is DTGVSQNPRHKITKRGQNVTFRCDPISEHNRLYWYRQTLGQGPEFLTYFQNEAQLEKSRLLSDRFSAERPKGSFSTLEIQRTEQGDSAMYLCASSRDIPYGYTFGSGTRLTVV.

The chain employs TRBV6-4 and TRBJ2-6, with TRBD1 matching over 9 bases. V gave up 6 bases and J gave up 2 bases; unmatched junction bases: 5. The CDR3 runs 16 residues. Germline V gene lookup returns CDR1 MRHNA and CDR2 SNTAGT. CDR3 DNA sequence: TGTGCCAGCAGCCGGGACAGGGTTCCTGGGGCCAACGTCCTGACTTTC. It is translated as CASSRDRVPGANVLTF.

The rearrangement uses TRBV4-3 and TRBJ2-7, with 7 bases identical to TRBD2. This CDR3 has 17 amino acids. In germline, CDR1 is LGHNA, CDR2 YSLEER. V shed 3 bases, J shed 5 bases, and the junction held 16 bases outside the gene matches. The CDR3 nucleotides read TGCGCCAGCAGCCAGAACCTCGAGATTTGGGGAGGGCACGAGCAGTACTTC. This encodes CASSQNLEIWGGHEQYF.

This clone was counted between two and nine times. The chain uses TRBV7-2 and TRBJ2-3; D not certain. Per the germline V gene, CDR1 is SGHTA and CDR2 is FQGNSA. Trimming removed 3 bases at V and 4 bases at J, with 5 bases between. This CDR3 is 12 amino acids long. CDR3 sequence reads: CASSFLADTQYF. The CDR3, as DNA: TGTGCCAGCAGCTTCCTAGCAGATACGCAGTATTTT.

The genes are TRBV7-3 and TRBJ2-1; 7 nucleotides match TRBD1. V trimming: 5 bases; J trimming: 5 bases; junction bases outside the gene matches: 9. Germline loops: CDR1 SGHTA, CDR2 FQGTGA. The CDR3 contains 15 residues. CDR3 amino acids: CASSPSGTEHNEQFF. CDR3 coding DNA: TGTGCCAGCAGCCCTTCCGGGACAGAACACAATGAGCAGTTCTTC.

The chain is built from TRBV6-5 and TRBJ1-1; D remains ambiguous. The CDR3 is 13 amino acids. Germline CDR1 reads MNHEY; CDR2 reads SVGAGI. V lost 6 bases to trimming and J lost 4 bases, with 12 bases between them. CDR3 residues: CASSQNRGTEAFF. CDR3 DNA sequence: TGTGCCAGCAGCCAAAACCGGGGCACTGAAGCTTTCTTT.